This TCR beta chain was sequenced for a study of glioma-infiltrating T cells after dendritic cell vaccination (dated by TCRdb to 2016 to 2017). In the study overall: Of the 15 glioblastoma patients in the cohort, all drawn from Phase I and II dendritic cell vaccination trials, 9 were newly diagnosed and 6 had recurrent disease. Autologous tumor lysate-pulsed dendritic cell vaccination was administered to the patients between about 2002 and 2013. The vaccine was prepared from monocyte-derived dendritic cells that were cultured for approximately seven days with IL-4 and GM-CSF and then pulsed overnight with autologous tumor lysate. Each patient was given three intradermal dendritic cell vaccine injections, spaced two weeks apart, in the arm below the axilla. In glioblastoma patients vaccinated with dendritic cells, deep sequencing of TCR beta CDR3 regions served to measure the amount of tumor-infiltrating lymphocytes and to compare repertoires between tumor and blood. TCR sequencing metrics, including TIL content and tumor-blood repertoire overlap, were correlated with survival after dendritic cell vaccination.

Patients were selected for having adequate residual fresh-frozen tumor tissue and more than two years of available survival data. Although molecular status otherwise differed among the glioblastoma patients, no patient had an isocitrate dehydrogenase mutation. PBMC were collected before vaccination, two weeks after the third vaccination, and at tumor progression if progression occurred. The Qiagen DNeasy Blood extraction Kit was used to extract genomic DNA. On the study overall, not on this receptor specifically: The three-group TCR overlap response model was characterized as speculative, and prospective validation of the model was stated to be required. The cohort was small and heterogeneous, few patients had complete blood and tumor sets, and even fewer had initial-recurrent tumor pairs. After dendritic cell vaccination, a higher estimated pretreatment TIL content predicted longer time to progression and overall survival. No direct relationship between TCR clonality and survival was found, suggesting a diverse polyclonal response may matter.

Per the germline V gene (reference sequence), DFQATT is the CDR1 and SNEGSKA is the CDR2. V sheds 7 bases and J sheds 0 bases, leaving 2 bases between their ends. Including the terminal cysteine and phenylalanine, the CDR3 comprises 10 residues. Only the CDR3 part of the read is kept: 30 bases, read in frame from the first base. The immunoSEQ assay amplified TCRB CDR3 regions from about 2 micrograms of genomic DNA, or from all available DNA when less than that amount was available. The multiplex PCR relied on 60 forward primers for TCR V beta segments and 13 reverse primers for J beta segments. Synthetic control templates were spiked into each sample at limiting dilution to estimate reads per starting template. Reads of 87 bp were generated by sequencing on the Illumina HiSeq System. On the authors' methods: PCR and sequencing errors were removed by merging closely related sequences with a nearest neighbor algorithm. TCR overlap was defined as the percentage of unique tumor TCR beta sequences that were also present in the same patient's peripheral blood. As stored in TCRdb, this immuneACCESS dataset retains in-frame rearrangements with V and J assigned. A fraction of the clones does not appear; measured against another copy, unresolved V genes explain less than half of the discrepancy, and the remainder lacks a known reason. The V and J calls and clone size come from that table; D and trimming were worked out from the DNA. Recorded for this sample are around 100,000 clones; approximately 80% of them occurred a single time. The top ten clonotypes cover 9.5% to 15% of the sample.

Regarding this clone: Its antigen remains unidentified. No per-base quality is available; no much larger clone lies one base away.

This receptor was taken from a human donor with glioblastoma. The sample in question was blood, obtained before dendritic cell vaccination. The chain couples TRBV20-1 to TRBJ2-3, with the D gene not clear enough to name. The sequenced DNA is TGCAGTGTAAGCACAGATACGCAGTATTTT. Its coded protein is CSVSTDTQYF.